The next 29 T cell receptor beta chains were all read from a single sample in a study of cytomegalovirus exposure and HLA in healthy donors. 13 Jbeta primers and 60 Vbeta primers were used for the PCR. Here immunoSEQ multiplex PCR was the method, and the copy in TCRdb shows in-frame clones only, minus some. This table holds some 94,000 clones, 60% to 80% found once. Input material: PBMCs. The origin of the receptors is a middle-aged man in good health and CMV-seronegative.

J is TRBJ2-2 and V is TRBV2, with 8 bases that match TRBD1. This CDR3 region has 15 residues. CDR1 and CDR2 from the germline V gene are SNHLY and FYNNEI. The ends lost 3 bases at V and 4 bases at J; junction bases unmatched: 4. The CDR3 nucleotides read TGTGCCAGCAGTGAGCGGACAGGGTTCACCGGGGAGCTGTTTTTT. Its translation is CASSERTGFTGELFF.

This chain connects TRBV18 to TRBJ2-5; D unresolved. V shed 0 bases and J shed 5 bases, with 10 bases lying between them. CDR3 length equals 14 residues. Germline CDR1 is KGHSH and CDR2 is LQKENI. CDR3 sequence reads: CASSPPFLRETQYF. The CDR3, as DNA: TGTGCCAGCTCACCACCCTTTCTGCGGGAGACCCAGTACTTC. Filled out from reference TRBV18 and TRBJ2-5, the complete variable domain reads NAGVMQNPRHLVRRRGQEARLRCSPMKGHSHVYWYRQLPEEGLKFMVYLQKENIIDESGMPKERFSAEFPKEGPSILRIQQVVRGDSAAYFCASSPPFLRETQYFGPGTRLLVL.

The V call is TRBV5-1, the J call TRBJ2-5, with D possibly TRBD1 on 5 matching bases. CDR3 length: 11 residues. The V end lost 7 bases, the J end lost 5 bases, and 9 bases lay between the germline ends. Germline assignment: CDR1 SGHRS and CDR2 YFSETQ. This CDR3 reads CASSYRETQYF. In DNA, the CDR3 is TGCGCCAGCTCCTACAGGGAGACCCAGTACTTC.

The chain couples TRBV10-2 to TRBJ1-2, with 10 bases aligning to TRBD1. CDR3 length: 13 amino acids. V lost 7 bases and J lost 5; bases outside the gene matches: 4. CDR1 is WSHSY and CDR2 is SAAADI in the germline V gene. As DNA, the CDR3 is TGCGCCAGCATGCTGGGACAGGGGTATGGCTACACCTTC. It is translated as CASMLGQGYGYTF.

This clone was counted a few times. V is TRBV10-2 and J is TRBJ2-6; D is undetermined. The germline V gene encodes CDR1 WSHSY and CDR2 SAAADI. Trimming pared 7 bases from V and 4 bases from J, leaving 8 bases between. This CDR3 has 13 residues. The CDR3 loop is CASNAGGANVLTF. DNA of the CDR3: TGCGCCAGCAACGCAGGAGGGGCCAACGTCCTGACTTTC.

The chain combines TRBV6-5 with TRBJ1-1; perhaps TRBD1 as D (6 bases). V dropped 5 bases and J dropped 3 bases, with 10 bases sitting between them. Germline CDR1 and CDR2: MNHEY and SVGAGI. CDR3 length: 13 residues. The CDR3 DNA is TGTGCCAGCAGTCGGACAGCCTACACTGAAGCTTTCTTT. The encoded protein is CASSRTAYTEAFF.

This clone was found a few times. The chain is built from TRBV11-2 and TRBJ2-5; D call uncertain. The J call is uncertain, as TRBJ2-7 better fits the DNA end. The CDR3 totals 14 residues. Per the germline V gene, CDR1 is SGHAT and CDR2 is FQNNGV. The CDR3 region is CASSLDPGDYEQYF. In DNA, the CDR3 is TGTGCCAGCAGCTTAGACCCGGGCGACTACGAGCAGTACTTC.

CDR3 nucleotide sequence: TGTGCCAGCAGCCCGAGGCCTCCGGGACTAGCGGGGCGGGAGACCCAGTACTTC. Protein product: CASSPRPPGLAGRETQYF. The rearrangement uses TRBV7-9 and TRBJ2-5; 13 bases map to TRBD2. The CDR3 covers 18 residues. V lost 5 bases, J lost 5 bases, and 14 bases stayed unmatched. The germline V gene has CDR1 SEHNR and CDR2 FQNEAQ (reference sequence).

This CDR3 is CAWSKSGLGNTIYF. The CDR3, as DNA: TGTGCCTGGAGTAAATCGGGACTAGGGAACACCATATATTTT. This rearrangement joins TRBV30 to TRBJ1-3; the D gene is possibly TRBD1 (5 bases). The germline V gene has CDR1 GTSNPN and CDR2 SVGIG (reference sequence). The CDR3 consists of 14 residues. V was trimmed by 2 bases and J by 7 bases, leaving 15 bases between them.

V usage is TRBV7-9 and J usage is TRBJ2-5; a weak D match, TRBD2 (6 bases). Between the trimmed V and J ends, which lost 3 bases and 5 bases, there was a span of 13 bases. The germline CDR1 and CDR2 sequences are SEHNR and FQNEAQ (reference sequence). The CDR3 is made up of 14 amino acids. DNA for the CDR3: TGTGCCAGCAGCTTCCCGGGGGTCCGGGAGACCCAGTACTTC. Translating it yields CASSFPGVRETQYF. Complete variable domain (other parts from reference TRBV7-9 and TRBJ2-5): DTGVSQNPRHKITKRGQNVTFRCDPISEHNRLYWYRQTLGQGPEFLTYFQNEAQLEKSRLLSDRFSAERPKGSFSTLEIQRTEQGDSAMYLCASSFPGVRETQYFGPGTRLLVL.

The CDR3 protein is CASSLAASGTDTQYF. CDR3 in DNA: TGTGCCAGCAGCTTAGCGGCATCCGGCACAGATACGCAGTATTTT. V usage is TRBV5-4 and J usage is TRBJ2-3, with a weak D call TRBD2 (5 bases). Between the trimmed V and J ends, which lost 2 bases and 1 base, there was a span of 11 bases. This CDR3 spans 15 amino acids. Germline V gene sequence: CDR1 SGHNT, CDR2 YYREEE (reference sequence).

This clone was observed once. The V call is TRBV2, the J call TRBJ2-7; D may be TRBD2 (6 bases). This CDR3 has 14 residues. Germline CDR1 SNHLY, CDR2 FYNNEI. V lost 2 bases to trimming and J lost 6 bases, with 14 bases between them. The CDR3 DNA follows: TGTGCCAGCAGTGAAACTGGGGGGATAGTCGAGCAGTACTTC. It translates to CASSETGGIVEQYF.

This sequence joins TRBV10-1 and TRBJ2-1; 7 nucleotides agree with TRBD2. The CDR3 covers 16 residues. J lost 5 bases, V lost 0 bases, and 7 bases had no gene match. CDR1 is WNHNN, CDR2 SYGVQD, per germline (reference sequence). CDR3: CASSESLRGKDNEQFF. The CDR3 nucleotides are TGCGCCAGCAGTGAGTCGTTGCGGGGGAAAGACAATGAGCAGTTCTTC.

In its sample, this clone was seen a few times. The genes are TRBV6-1 and TRBJ1-6, with D possibly being TRBD1 (5 bases). CDR1 and CDR2 (germline): MNHNS, SASEGT. The V and J ends lost 3 bases and 6 bases respectively, with 21 bases between them. This CDR3 contains 18 residues. The chain's CDR3 is CASSDRAKSGVGNSPLHF. The CDR3 DNA reads TGTGCCAGCAGTGACAGGGCTAAGTCCGGTGTAGGTAATTCACCCCTCCACTTT.

The chain carries TRBV18 and TRBJ2-5; TRBD1 might be the D (5 bases). V was cut by 8 bases and J by 4 bases, with 20 bases left in between. The germline CDR1 and CDR2 sequences are KGHSH and LQKENI. The CDR3 length is 15 residues. The CDR3 DNA is TGTGCCAGCCAGACCACAGGAGCCTTGCGAGAGACCCAGTACTTC. The encoded protein is CASQTTGALRETQYF.

The rearrangement joins TRBV7-2 to TRBJ2-2; 7 bases are shared with TRBD1. Germline V CDR1 and CDR2: SGHTA, FQGNSA. This CDR3 comprises 16 residues. V shed 2 bases, J shed 5 bases, and the junction held 8 bases outside the gene matches. In nucleotides, the CDR3 is TGTGCCAGCAGCTTATTAGGGGGCGCCGATACCGGGGAGCTGTTTTTT. Encoded protein: CASSLLGGADTGELFF.

The rearrangement joins TRBV9 to TRBJ2-1, with 7 bases matching TRBD2. There are 16 residues in the CDR3. The V and J ends lost 1 base and 0 bases, in that order; junction bases with no gene match: 4. CDR1 is SGDLS, CDR2 YYNGEE, per germline. The chain's CDR3 is CASSVSGIGSYNEQFF. The CDR3 coding sequence is TGTGCCAGCAGCGTAAGCGGGATAGGCTCCTACAATGAGCAGTTCTTC. Filled out from reference TRBV9 and TRBJ2-1, the complete variable domain reads DSGVTQTPKHLITATGQRVTLRCSPRSGDLSVYWYQQSLDQGLQFLIQYYNGEERAKGNILERFSAQQFPDLHSELNLSSLELGDSALYFCASSVSGIGSYNEQFFGPGTRLTVL.

V usage is TRBV14 and J usage is TRBJ1-2; D call uncertain. The CDR3 length is 14 residues. V lost 0 bases and J lost 8, with 13 bases in between. The germline V gene encodes CDR1 SGHDN and CDR2 FVKESK. DNA of the CDR3: TGTGCCAGCAGCCAAGATTTGTATGCCAGAGGCTACACCTTC. It codes for CASSQDLYARGYTF.

The chain joins TRBV6-5 to TRBJ1-2; 7 bases match TRBD1. With V trimmed by 6 bases and J by 8 bases, 6 bases remained unmatched. The CDR3 has 12 amino acids. Germline CDR1 MNHEY, CDR2 SVGAGI. In DNA form, the CDR3 reads TGTGCCAGCAGGCAAGACAGGGACGGCTACACCTTC. Translation: CASRQDRDGYTF.

The chain couples TRBV30 to TRBJ2-7; possibly TRBD1 for D (5 bases). Trimming stripped 3 bases from V and 12 bases from J, with 21 bases between. Germline values: CDR1 GTSNPN, CDR2 SVGIG (reference sequence). The CDR3 is 13 residues long. As DNA, the CDR3 is TGTGCCTGGAGCAGGGAAAGCTTCACCCTACCGTACTTC. It translates to CAWSRESFTLPYF.

The chain employs TRBV7-6 and TRBJ1-1; 8 positions agree with TRBD1. The J segment lost 4 bases and the V segment lost 5 bases, leaving 3 bases of the junction unmatched. Germline V lookup: CDR1 SGHVS, CDR2 FNYEAQ. The CDR3 extends over 13 amino acids. The CDR3 protein is CASSLGQGTEAFF. CDR3 sequence (DNA): TGTGCCAGCAGCCTAGGACAGGGCACTGAAGCTTTCTTT.

CDR3 amino acids: CASSLAAGGGYSPLHF. The CDR3 region has the DNA TGTGCCAGCAGCTTGGCCGCGGGCGGCGGGTATTCACCCCTCCACTTT. The chain carries TRBV5-6 and TRBJ1-6; D remains unclear. With 0 bases removed from V and 8 bases from J, the gap between germline ends came to 15 bases. The CDR3 extends over 16 amino acids. From germline, CDR1 is SGHDT and CDR2 YYEEEE.

V is TRBV2 and J is TRBJ2-7; the match to TRBD2 covers 12 bases. Trimming cost V 6 bases and J 0 bases; bases outside gene matches: 9. This CDR3 is built from 17 residues. CDR1 and CDR2 from the germline V gene are SNHLY and FYNNEI. The CDR3 spells CASRPRTSGMSSYEQYF. CDR3 DNA: TGTGCCAGCAGGCCCAGGACTAGCGGGATGAGCTCCTACGAGCAGTACTTC.

The rearrangement joins TRBV9 to TRBJ2-2; possibly TRBD1 for D (6 bases). V lost 7 bases and J lost 0, with 10 bases in between. Looked up from germline, CDR1 is SGDLS and CDR2 is YYNGEE. The CDR3 has 14 amino acids. The CDR3 sequence: CASGTHANTGELFF. The DNA of the CDR3 is TGTGCCAGCGGGACACACGCGAACACCGGGGAGCTGTTTTTT.

This clone was seen more than once but under ten times. The rearrangement joins TRBV5-4 to TRBJ2-3; D is perhaps TRBD1 (6 bases). The germline V gene has CDR1 SGHNT and CDR2 YYREEE (reference sequence). Trimming shortened V by 4 bases and J by 7 bases, and 19 bases separated the two germline ends. There are 15 residues in the CDR3. In DNA, the CDR3 is TGTGCCAGCAGCCGCCGGACGGACAGTCTGAATACGCAGTATTTT. It yields the protein CASSRRTDSLNTQYF.

This sequence joins TRBV30 and TRBJ1-2; 8 bases are shared with TRBD1. With 3 bases clipped from V and 2 bases from J, the junction kept 2 bases outside the gene matches. Germline values: CDR1 GTSNPN, CDR2 SVGIG (reference sequence). This CDR3 region has 13 residues. As DNA, the CDR3 is TGTGCCTGGAGCCCAGGGGGCAACTATGGCTACACCTTC. Its protein is CAWSPGGNYGYTF.

This chain links TRBV11-2 with TRBJ2-1; 13 bases agree with TRBD2. V lost 1 base and J lost 5; bases outside the gene matches: 8. The CDR3 consists of 18 residues. The germline V gene has CDR1 SGHAT and CDR2 FQNNGV. The CDR3, as DNA: TGTGCCAGCAGCTTAGGACTAGCGGGAGGTTCACCCAACAATGAGCAGTTCTTC. Translation gives CASSLGLAGGSPNNEQFF.

The chain links TRBV15 to TRBJ2-5; D is possibly TRBD1 (5 bases). CDR1 LNHNV and CDR2 YYDKDF come from the germline V gene (reference sequence). V gave up 5 bases and J gave up 1 base, with 14 bases separating them. This CDR3 is built from 15 residues. As DNA, the CDR3 is TGTGCCACCAGCCGGGCAGGGCCGACCCAAGAGACCCAGTACTTC. It translates to CATSRAGPTQETQYF.

This clone was detected a few times. The gene calls are TRBV30 and TRBJ1-5; the match to TRBD1 covers 7 bases. This CDR3 is 14 amino acids long. Per germline, CDR1 GTSNPN and CDR2 SVGIG (reference sequence). The V and J ends lost 0 bases and 3 bases, in that order; junction bases with no gene match: 2. CDR3 region: CAWSVDRVNQPQHF. DNA of the CDR3: TGTGCCTGGAGTGTTGACAGGGTCAATCAGCCCCAGCATTTT.